This T cell receptor (beta chain) was sequenced for a study of blood T cell repertoires in COVID-19. Across the study: COVID-19 samples collected from the United States, Italy and Spain covered acute and convalescent phases.

The CDR3 extends over 15 amino acids. The germline V gene has CDR1 SGHKS and CDR2 YYEKEE (reference sequence). V was shortened by 0 bases and J by 0 bases, with 9 bases between the two germline ends. Study processing details: Amplifying reference gene primers gave estimates of nucleated cell counts. The protocol was immunoSEQ multiplex PCR, while the TCRdb copy is restricted to in-frame clones and leaves out a portion. V, J and clone size are taken as reported in that table, and D and trimming were inferred from the DNA itself. In the table there are roughly 150,000 clones, around 84% of which are singletons. Individuals aged about 18 to 89 years were recruited from about two dozen US areas. Donors were grouped by their self-reported clinical history.

The source of this sequence is a man between 35 and 55 years old who had recovered from COVID-19. Sequencing input: PBMCs or T cells enriched from blood (not recorded which). The chain combines TRBV5-5 with TRBJ1-1; D call uncertain. The CDR3 loop is CASSLDSRLNTEAFF. CDR3 bases: TGTGCCAGCAGCTTGGATAGCAGACTGAACACTGAAGCTTTCTTT.